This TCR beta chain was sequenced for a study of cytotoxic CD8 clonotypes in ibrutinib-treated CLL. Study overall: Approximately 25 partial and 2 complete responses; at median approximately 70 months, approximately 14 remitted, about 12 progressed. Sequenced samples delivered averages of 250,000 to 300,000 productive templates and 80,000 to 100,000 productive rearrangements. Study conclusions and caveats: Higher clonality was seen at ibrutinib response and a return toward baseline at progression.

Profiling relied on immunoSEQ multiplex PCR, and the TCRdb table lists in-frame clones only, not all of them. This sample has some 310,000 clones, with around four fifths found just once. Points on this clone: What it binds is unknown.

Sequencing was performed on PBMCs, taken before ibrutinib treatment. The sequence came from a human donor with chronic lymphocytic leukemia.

CDR3 bases: TGTGCCAGCAGCCAAGATCTGGGGAGTAAGGCTTTCTTT. Translated: CASSQDLGSKAFF. The V and J genes are TRBV4-2 and TRBJ1-1; D unresolved. The CDR3 length is 13 residues. V lost 0 bases and J 11 bases, leaving 13 bases between the germline ends. Germline CDR1 LGHNA, CDR2 YNFKEQ.